Each of the 14 T cell receptor beta chains below was sequenced from the same sample in a study of patients and donors after allogeneic stem cell transplantation. One entry per CDR3 protein, called by TCRdb with MiXCR from the RT-PCR reads. This sample has around 240,000 distinct CDR3 sequences, with 13% to 15% found just once. The source material was blood, either unsorted or a sorted T cell fraction (not recorded which). Receptors originate from a human donor who was either an allogeneic HSCT recipient or a stem cell or donor lymphocyte infusion donor (not recorded which). It is not recorded whose cells these are; they may come from a transplant donor.

This chain uses TRBV5-1 with TRBJ1-3; no clear D. V dropped 4 bases and J dropped 2 bases, with 10 bases sitting between them. Germline V gene sequence: CDR1 SGHRS, CDR2 YFSETQ. The CDR3 runs 14 residues. CDR3 protein: CASSPTQTGNTIYF. CDR3 in DNA: TGCGCCAGCAGCCCTACACAGACTGGAAACACCATATATTTT.

This sequence joins TRBV6-4 and TRBJ2-3, with D hard to call. V was pared by 5 bases and J by 6 bases, with 9 bases between. The germline V gene has CDR1 MRHNA and CDR2 SNTAGT. CDR3 size: 12 residues. The CDR3 nucleotides are TGTGCCAGCAGTATCAATGGGGATACGCAGTATTTT. It codes for CASSINGDTQYF.

This chain uses TRBV14 with TRBJ2-4, with D maybe TRBD2 (6 bases). Germline V gene lookup returns CDR1 SGHDN and CDR2 FVKESK. The ends were cut back, 4 bases at V and 1 base at J, with 11 bases in the middle. The CDR3 spans 15 residues. The CDR3 region has the DNA TGTGCCAGCAGCCCCCTTGGGGGGGCCAAAAACATTCAGTACTTC. Translation: CASSPLGGAKNIQYF. Based on the CDR3 plus reference TRBV14 and TRBJ2-4, the full variable domain is EAGVTQFPSHSVIEKGQTVTLRCDPISGHDNLYWYRRVMGKEIKFLLHFVKESKQDESGMPNNRFLAERTGGTYSTLKVQPAELEDSGVYFCASSPLGGAKNIQYFGAGTRLSVL.

As for this clonotype: This may come from a read error, since a much larger clone is one base off. The chain recombines TRBV6-1 with TRBJ2-3; 9 positions match TRBD1. Germline loops: CDR1 MNHNS, CDR2 SASEGT. This CDR3 has 15 residues. The CDR3 coding sequence is TGTGCCAGCGGTGAAACAGGGGGCGCAACAGATACGCAGTATTTT. Residues: CASGETGGATDTQYF.

This clonotype turned up a few times. The chain uses TRBV6-5 and TRBJ1-2; D is unresolved. CDR1 is MNHEY, CDR2 SVGAGI, per germline. The V end was cut by 0 bases, the J end by 0 bases, with 11 bases between. The CDR3 has 16 residues. In DNA form, the CDR3 reads TGTGCCAGCAGTTACTCGATATCAGATCCTAACTATGGCTACACCTTC. As protein: CASSYSISDPNYGYTF.

This clonotype is labeled as medium-sized. The chain combines TRBV5-1 with TRBJ2-3; 8 nucleotides match TRBD2. Germline V gives CDR1 SGHRS, CDR2 YFSETQ. Trimming took 6 bases from V and 0 from J; bases not matched to a gene: 6. CDR3 length: 15 residues. The CDR3 DNA reads as TGCGCCAGCAACGGGAGGGGATCTAGCACAGATACGCAGTATTTT. Its protein product is CASNGRGSSTDTQYF.

This clonotype appeared a few times. This chain joins TRBV20-1 and TRBJ2-7; D uncertain. The ends were cut back, 0 bases at V and 5 bases at J, with 20 bases in the middle. Germline CDR1 is DFQATT and CDR2 is SNEGSKA (reference sequence). The CDR3 length is 16 residues. CDR3: CSARDKSPSAGDEQYF. CDR3 in DNA: TGCAGTGCTAGAGATAAGTCCCCCTCGGCTGGGGACGAGCAGTACTTC.

This chain uses TRBV5-4 with TRBJ2-7, with 9 positions matching TRBD2. The CDR3 loop spans 14 amino acids. Germline V lookup: CDR1 SGHNT, CDR2 YYREEE (reference sequence). V trimming: 4 bases; J trimming: 5 bases; junction bases outside the gene matches: 7. The CDR3 reads CASSEPTSGHEQYF. CDR3 bases: TGTGCCAGCAGCGAACCGACTAGCGGCCACGAGCAGTACTTC.

This rearrangement joins TRBV7-8 to TRBJ2-1, with TRBD2 as a possible D gene (6 bases). Germline-derived CDR1 and CDR2 are SGHVS and FQNEAQ. The CDR3 has 17 amino acids. The V end lost 1 base, the J end lost 9 bases, and 22 bases lay between the germline ends. The CDR3 is CASSLVGGAIQAGEQFF. Here the CDR3 DNA reads TGTGCCAGCAGCTTAGTCGGCGGAGCGATACAAGCGGGTGAGCAGTTCTTC.

This clonotype occurred a few times. This rearrangement joins TRBV4-2 to TRBJ2-5; TRBD2 matches at 8 bases. The CDR3 consists of 17 residues. CDR1 and CDR2 from the germline V gene are LGHNA and YNFKEQ. J was trimmed by 2 bases and V by 5 bases; bases with no gene match: 13. The DNA of the CDR3 is TGTGCCAGCAGCGAAGGGACGGCGGGGGGACAACAAGAGACCCAGTACTTC. Its protein is CASSEGTAGGQQETQYF.

This clonotype showed up just a few times. The chain links TRBV5-1 to TRBJ2-5, with D hard to call. With 2 bases removed from V and 5 bases from J, the gap between germline ends came to 16 bases. Germline CDR1 and CDR2: SGHRS and YFSETQ. The CDR3 contains 15 residues. The CDR3 DNA reads as TGCGCCAGCAGCTTTGCCTCCGGGCCAAAGGAGACCCAGTACTTC. The encoded protein is CASSFASGPKETQYF.

V gene TRBV7-9 combines with J gene TRBJ2-3; TRBD2 matches at 8 bases. The CDR3 is made up of 14 amino acids. Looked up from germline, CDR1 is SEHNR and CDR2 is FQNEAQ (reference sequence). V shed 11 bases and J 0 bases; nucleotides not matched to a gene: 7. The CDR3 nucleotides are TGTGCCGGACTAACTAGCGGAAGCACAGATACGCAGTATTTT. Protein product: CAGLTSGSTDTQYF.

The CDR3 is CSAPAGGAYEQYF. The CDR3 DNA sequence: TGCAGTGCTCCGGCTGGGGGGGCCTACGAGCAGTACTTC. The chain recombines TRBV20-1 with TRBJ2-7; 7 nucleotides line up with TRBD2. The CDR3 totals 13 residues. The V gene's germline CDR1 is DFQATT and CDR2 SNEGSKA (reference sequence). V lost 5 bases, J lost 2 bases, and 6 bases stayed unmatched.

This sequence joins TRBV3-1 and TRBJ2-3, with D uncertain. The CDR3 contains 13 residues. Looked up from germline, CDR1 is LGHDT and CDR2 is YNNKEL (reference sequence). V was shortened by 0 bases and J by 4 bases, with 5 bases between the two germline ends. CDR3 DNA: TGTGCCAGCAGCCAAGATGGCGCAGATACGCAGTATTTT. Residues: CASSQDGADTQYF.